The 23 T cell receptor beta chains in this list originate from one sample, sequenced in a study of T cells in localized non-small cell lung cancer. Clones were read by immunoSEQ multiplex PCR, and TCRdb kept only the in-frame ones, dropping some. The data contain tens of thousands of clones, 70% to 90% of them singletons. The material sequenced was peripheral blood, taken before any cancer treatment. These receptors all come from a female donor over 55 with stage I lung adenocarcinoma.

J is TRBJ2-7 and V is TRBV7-9, with a possible D match to TRBD2 (5 bases). This CDR3 is 14 amino acids long. V gave up 5 bases and J gave up 2 bases, with 13 bases separating them. Germline values: CDR1 SEHNR, CDR2 FQNEAQ (reference sequence). The CDR3 nucleotides read TGTGCCAGCAGCCCTTCAGCGGTCGCCTACGAGCAGTACTTC. Its protein product is CASSPSAVAYEQYF.

The rearrangement joins TRBV6-1 to TRBJ2-1; 14 bases agree with TRBD2. CDR3 length equals 15 residues. Germline-derived CDR1 and CDR2 are MNHNS and SASEGT. With V trimmed by 4 bases and J by 6 bases, 2 bases remained unmatched. The DNA of the CDR3 is TGTGCCAGCAGTGTAGGACTAGCGGGAGGCAATGAGCAGTTCTTC. Its protein product is CASSVGLAGGNEQFF.

The V call is TRBV7-2, the J call TRBJ1-1; D not resolved. CDR3 length: 12 amino acids. Germline assignment: CDR1 SGHTA and CDR2 FQGNSA. V gave up 0 bases and J gave up 4 bases, with 3 bases separating them. CDR3 bases: TGTGCCAGCAGCTTAGCAGGCACTGAAGCTTTCTTT. This translates into CASSLAGTEAFF.

The chain combines TRBV19 with TRBJ2-7; a weak D match, TRBD2 (5 bases). The germline V gene has CDR1 LNHDA and CDR2 SQIVND (reference sequence). The CDR3 loop spans 12 amino acids. Trimming took 5 bases from V and 1 from J, leaving 6 bases between them. In DNA, the CDR3 is TGTGCCAGTAGTGGACTTTCCTACGAGCAGTACTTC. The encoded protein is CASSGLSYEQYF.

The genes are TRBV6-4 and TRBJ1-1; D call uncertain. Germline assignment: CDR1 MRHNA and CDR2 SNTAGT. The length of the CDR3 is 13 residues. V lost 6 bases and J 1 base, leaving 9 bases between the germline ends. DNA of the CDR3: TGTGCCAGCAGCGCCGGGGAGAACACTGAAGCTTTCTTT. Amino acids: CASSAGENTEAFF.

The J gene is TRBJ2-1, the V gene TRBV5-5; D is ambiguous. Germline lookup yields CDR1 SGHKS and CDR2 YYEKEE (reference sequence). The CDR3 sequence is 13 residues long. Trimming took 2 bases from V and 3 from J, leaving 6 bases between them. The CDR3 DNA reads as TGTGCCAGCAGCTTAGACCGCTACAATGAGCAGTTCTTC. Translating it yields CASSLDRYNEQFF.

CDR3 amino acids: CASSPRALSYEQYF. Here the CDR3 DNA reads TGTGCCAGCAGCCCCCGGGCTCTTTCCTACGAGCAGTACTTC. The J gene is TRBJ2-7, the V gene TRBV7-8; no reliable D call. With 5 bases removed from V and 1 base from J, the gap between germline ends came to 12 bases. The CDR3 totals 14 residues. CDR1 and CDR2 (germline): SGHVS, FQNEAQ.

The V call is TRBV7-2, the J call TRBJ2-2; D not resolved. V shed 1 base and J shed 4 bases, with 13 bases lying between them. The CDR3 sequence is 16 residues long. CDR1 SGHTA and CDR2 FQGNSA come from the germline V gene. DNA for the CDR3: TGTGCCAGCAGCTTAGGGACCGGGCACCCCACCGGGGAGCTGTTTTTT. As protein: CASSLGTGHPTGELFF.

The CDR3 nucleotides are TGTGCCAGCAGTTACGGGAACTATGGCTACACCTTC. Encoded protein: CASSYGNYGYTF. V and J are TRBV6-6 and TRBJ1-2; D gene uncertain. The CDR3 consists of 12 residues. Germline V gene data show CDR1 as MNHNY and CDR2 as SVGAGI (reference sequence). V lost 2 bases and J 2 bases, leaving 3 bases between the germline ends.

This clone was recorded only once. This chain uses TRBV6-5 with TRBJ1-3, with 7 bases fitting TRBD1. Germline-derived CDR1 and CDR2 are MNHEY and SVGAGI. The CDR3 is 15 amino acids. The ends lost 8 bases at V and 0 bases at J; junction bases unmatched: 7. The CDR3, as DNA: TGTGCCAGCCGACCAGGACAGGTCTCTGGAAACACCATATATTTT. This codes for CASRPGQVSGNTIYF.

The chain is built from TRBV5-4 and TRBJ2-5; no firm D call. CDR3 length: 14 residues. Trimming removed 4 bases from V and 3 bases from J, with 13 bases in between. Germline V gene sequence: CDR1 SGHNT, CDR2 YYREEE (reference sequence). The CDR3 bases are TGTGCCAGCAGCATAGGCGATATTGAAGAGACCCAGTACTTC. Translation gives CASSIGDIEETQYF.

The chain combines TRBV6-6 with TRBJ1-6, with unresolved D. The V gene lost 5 bases and the J gene lost 6 bases, with 8 bases spanning the gap. Looked up from germline, CDR1 is MNHNY and CDR2 is SVGAGI (reference sequence). The CDR3 runs 13 residues. As DNA, the CDR3 is TGTGCCAGCAGTCTAACAGTTAATTCACCCCTCCACTTT. Translating it yields CASSLTVNSPLHF.

The chain links TRBV9 to TRBJ2-3, with D perhaps matching TRBD2 (6 bases). Germline CDR1 and CDR2: SGDLS and YYNGEE. This CDR3 comprises 16 residues. Trimming pared 0 bases from V and 4 bases from J, leaving 15 bases between. The CDR3 DNA is TGTGCCAGCAGCGTAGCGGTGGGGGGAACATCAGATACGCAGTATTTT. Residues: CASSVAVGGTSDTQYF.

To note about this clone: One end of the junction does not line up with germline, which may come from a read error. V is TRBV6-1 and J is TRBJ2-3; 7 bases agree with TRBD2. Germline-derived CDR1 and CDR2 are MNHNS and SASEGT. The CDR3 spans 15 residues. The DNA of the CDR3 is TGTGCCAGCAGGGAAGCGGGAAGCTCCACAGATACGCAGTATTTT. Amino acids: CASREAGSSTDTQYF.

V is TRBV2 and J is TRBJ2-2; D is possibly TRBD1 (6 bases). Trimming removed 8 bases from V and 3 bases from J, with 16 bases in between. Germline V gives CDR1 SNHLY, CDR2 FYNNEI. This CDR3 is 15 amino acids long. Here the CDR3 reads CASYRDGAYTGELFF. The CDR3 DNA follows: TGTGCCAGCTACAGGGACGGGGCTTACACCGGGGAGCTGTTTTTT.

V is TRBV19 and J is TRBJ2-7, with 8 bases fitting TRBD1. Germline CDR1 and CDR2: LNHDA and SQIVND (reference sequence). The V gene end was trimmed by 2 bases and the J gene end by 3 bases; junction bases not matched to a gene: 15. The CDR3 contains 18 residues. The chain's CDR3 is CASSITAGTGLANYEQYF. In DNA form, the CDR3 reads TGTGCCAGTAGTATAACGGCAGGGACAGGTCTGGCCAACTACGAGCAGTACTTC.

Only a few counts were recorded for this clone. The J gene is TRBJ1-4, the V gene TRBV19, with 10 bases identical to TRBD1. Germline CDR1 reads LNHDA; CDR2 reads SQIVND (reference sequence). The CDR3 is made up of 17 amino acids. V was clipped by 6 bases and J by 0 bases; unmatched bases: 7. The CDR3 loop reads CASSPGTGDPTNEKLFF. The CDR3 region has the DNA TGTGCCAGTAGCCCCGGGACAGGGGATCCAACTAATGAAAAACTGTTTTTT.

This clone was counted between two and nine times. The CDR3 nucleotides read TGTGCCAGCAGCTTTCAGGGGCCAGGGGAATCCGGCACTGAAGCTTTCTTT. Its translation: CASSFQGPGESGTEAFF. J is TRBJ1-1 and V is TRBV7-3, with a weak D call TRBD1 (6 bases). V lost 3 bases to trimming and J lost 4 bases, with 21 bases between them. The germline V gene encodes CDR1 SGHTA and CDR2 FQGTGA. CDR3 length: 17 residues.

V gene TRBV28 combines with J gene TRBJ2-7; 7 bases map to TRBD2. After removal of 4 bases from V and 2 bases from J, the junction contained 8 bases not matched to a gene. The germline CDR1 and CDR2 sequences are MDHEN and SYDVKM. The CDR3 runs 15 residues. Here the CDR3 DNA reads TGTGCCAGCAGTTCCCTAGCGGTGCCACCCTACGAGCAGTACTTC. Translation: CASSSLAVPPYEQYF.

V is TRBV6-1 and J is TRBJ2-3; 8 positions match TRBD1. V lost 2 bases and J lost 0; bases outside the gene matches: 7. Germline V CDR1 and CDR2: MNHNS, SASEGT. The CDR3 runs to 17 residues. CDR3 sequence: CASSETITGGSTDTQYF. The CDR3, as DNA: TGTGCCAGCAGTGAAACTATTACAGGGGGGAGCACAGATACGCAGTATTTT.

The chain links TRBV5-1 to TRBJ2-5; 9 positions match TRBD2. V lost 0 bases and J lost 3; bases outside the gene matches: 3. This CDR3 contains 15 residues. Germline CDR1 reads SGHRS; CDR2 reads YFSETQ. The CDR3 coding sequence is TGCGCCAGCAGCTTGGGTAGCGGGGGAAAAGAGACCCAGTACTTC. It translates to CASSLGSGGKETQYF. Complete variable domain (other parts from reference TRBV5-1 and TRBJ2-5): KAGVTQTPRYLIKTRGQQVTLSCSPISGHRSVSWYQQTPGQGLQFLFEYFSETQRNKGNFPGRFSGRQFSNSRSEMNVSTLELGDSALYLCASSLGSGGKETQYFGPGTRLLVL.

This chain joins TRBV6-5 and TRBJ1-6; 7 positions match TRBD1. The V segment lost 4 bases and the J segment 6 bases; nucleotides outside the gene matches: 3. Per the germline V gene, CDR1 is MNHEY and CDR2 is SVGAGI. The CDR3 loop spans 14 amino acids. CDR3 sequence (DNA): TGTGCCAGCAGTTCGGGGACAGTTAATTCACCCCTCCACTTT. This encodes CASSSGTVNSPLHF.

The V gene is TRBV27, the J gene TRBJ2-1; TRBD1 aligns across 10 bases. Germline CDR1 and CDR2: MNHEY and SMNVEV (reference sequence). Unmatched junction bases numbered 0, after V lost 8 bases and J lost 2 bases. The length of the CDR3 is 13 residues. This CDR3 is CASGTGAYNEQFF. The CDR3 region has the DNA TGTGCCAGCGGGACAGGGGCCTACAATGAGCAGTTCTTC.